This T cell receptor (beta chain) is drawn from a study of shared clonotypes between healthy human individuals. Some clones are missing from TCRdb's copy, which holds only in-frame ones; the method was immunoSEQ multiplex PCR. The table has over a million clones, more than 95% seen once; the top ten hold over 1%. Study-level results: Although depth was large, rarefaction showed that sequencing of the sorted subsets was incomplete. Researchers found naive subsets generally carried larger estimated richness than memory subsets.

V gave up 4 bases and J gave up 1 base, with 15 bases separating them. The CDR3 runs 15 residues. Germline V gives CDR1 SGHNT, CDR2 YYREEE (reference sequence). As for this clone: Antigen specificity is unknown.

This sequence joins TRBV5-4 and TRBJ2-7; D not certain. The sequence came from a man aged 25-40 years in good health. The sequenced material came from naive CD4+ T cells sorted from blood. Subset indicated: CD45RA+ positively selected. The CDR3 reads CASSSVGLPSYEQYF. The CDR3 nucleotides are TGTGCCAGCAGCAGTGTGGGCTTACCATCCTACGAGCAGTACTTC.